Sequencing of this T cell receptor beta chain was carried out in a study of CD8 T cells in Susac syndrome. Findings of the study overall: TCR sequencing and HLA analysis covered a relatively small number of individuals.

For this clonotype: No antigen is known for it.

Reverse transcription of about 0.45 to 1 ug RNA was performed with random hexamers. It was immunoSEQ multiplex PCR that amplified TCR beta CDR3 across 54 Vbeta and 13 Jbeta. From the immunoSEQ multiplex PCR reads, TCRdb called clonotypes with MiXCR, one entry per CDR3 protein. The sample contains about 300,000 distinct CDR3 sequences, around nine tenths of which appear only once. V was shortened by 2 bases and J by 6 bases, with 8 bases between the two germline ends. The CDR3 length is 11 residues. Germline V gene sequence: CDR1 GTSNPN, CDR2 SVGIG (reference sequence). The sample comprised CD8+ T cells from PBMCs. The TCR originated in a human donor with multiple sclerosis. This sequence joins TRBV30 and TRBJ2-7; D possibly corresponds to TRBD2 (5 bases). The CDR3 sequence: CAWSPGVEQYF. The CDR3 coding sequence is TGTGCCTGGAGTCCCGGGGTCGAGCAGTACTTC.